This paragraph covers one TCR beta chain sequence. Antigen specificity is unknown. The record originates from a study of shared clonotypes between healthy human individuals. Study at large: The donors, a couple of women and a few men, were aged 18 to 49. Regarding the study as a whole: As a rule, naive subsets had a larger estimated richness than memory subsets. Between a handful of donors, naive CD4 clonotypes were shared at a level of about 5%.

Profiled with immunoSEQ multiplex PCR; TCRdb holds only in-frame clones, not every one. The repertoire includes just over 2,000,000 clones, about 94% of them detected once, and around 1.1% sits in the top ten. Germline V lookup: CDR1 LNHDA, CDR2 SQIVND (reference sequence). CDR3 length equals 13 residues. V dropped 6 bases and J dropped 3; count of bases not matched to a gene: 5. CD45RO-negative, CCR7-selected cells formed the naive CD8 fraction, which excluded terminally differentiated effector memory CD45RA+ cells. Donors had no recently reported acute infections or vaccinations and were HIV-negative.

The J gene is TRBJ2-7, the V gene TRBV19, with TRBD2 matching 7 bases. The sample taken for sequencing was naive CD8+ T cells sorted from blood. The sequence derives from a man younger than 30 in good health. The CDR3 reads CASSGLGGYEQYF. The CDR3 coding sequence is TGTGCCAGTAGCGGACTAGGAGGCTACGAGCAGTACTTC.